This T cell receptor (beta chain) is from a study of T cell responses to AZD1222 COVID-19 vaccine. The repertoire was sequenced with immunoSEQ multiplex PCR; TCRdb's copy has only in-frame clones and lacks some. This sample has approximately 170,000 clones, with roughly nine tenths found just once. Germline loops: CDR1 WNHNN, CDR2 SYGVQD (reference sequence). Trimming cost V 3 bases and J 1 base; bases outside gene matches: 18. The CDR3 length is 20 residues. The sequence was obtained from an adult in good health. V gene TRBV10-1 combines with J gene TRBJ2-3; 8 nucleotides match TRBD1. The source material was peripheral blood, sampled on day 0 of AZD1222 vaccination. Here the CDR3 reads CASSEPPPKRQGTGTDTQYF. Here the CDR3 DNA reads TGCGCCAGCAGTGAACCCCCCCCCAAAAGACAGGGGACAGGCACAGATACGCAGTATTTT.